This is a list of T cell receptor beta chains from one sample in a study of CD49a tissue-resident CD8 T cells in human skin. Sequenced by immunoSEQ multiplex PCR; TCRdb stores in-frame clones only, minus some. The sample has some 1,000 clones, around three quarters seen once. What was sequenced was CD103- CD8+ T cells sorted from skin dermis. The origin of the receptors is a human donor in good health. The donor label of this sample is uncertain. Each CDR3 is given with its conserved first and last residue. A D gene is named only where the DNA matches it firmly. Expanded clones are given a class, and other clones once, few, many or no size at all.

clone size	V gene	J gene	D gene	CDR3 protein	CDR3 DNA
few	TRBV27	TRBJ2-1	.	CASKEGVPGTYNEQFF	TGTGCCAGCAAGGAAGGAGTCCCGGGGACCTACAATGAGCAGTTCTTC
few	TRBV5-5	TRBJ2-7	.	CASSKLIWGLNEQYF	TGTGCCAGCAGCAAGCTTATATGGGGACTTAACGAGCAGTACTTC
.	TRBV5-1	TRBJ2-7	.	CASSMGTGYEQYF	TGCGCCAGCAGCATGGGTACGGGCTACGAGCAGTACTTC
.	TRBV27	TRBJ2-3	.	CASSLIGRVGTQYF	TGTGCCAGCAGTTTAATAGGGCGGGTCGGCACGCAGTATTTT
.	TRBV7-9	TRBJ1-2	.	CASSLGTGTSDGYTF	TGTGCCAGCAGCTTAGGGACCGGGACATCCGATGGCTACACCTTC
.	TRBV29-1	TRBJ2-1	.	CSVVWLGVASQAHNEQFF	TGCAGCGTTGTATGGCTGGGTGTGGCTAGCCAAGCTCACAATGAGCAGTTCTTC
once	TRBV5-1	TRBJ2-7	TRBD1	CASSFGGQGPYEQYF	TGCGCCAGCAGCTTTGGCGGACAGGGACCCTACGAGCAGTACTTC
.	TRBV5-1	TRBJ2-1	TRBD2	CASSLPTWRENRNEQFF	TGCGCCAGCAGCTTGCCGACCTGGCGGGAGAACCGCAATGAGCAGTTCTTC
.	TRBV28	TRBJ1-2	TRBD1	CASTRTGYNYGYTF	TGTGCCAGCACCAGGACAGGGTACAACTATGGCTACACCTTC
large	TRBV19	TRBJ2-1	TRBD2	CASTQTGWLAGSNEQFF	TGTGCCAGTACCCAGACAGGGTGGCTAGCGGGATCCAATGAGCAGTTCTTC
.	TRBV19	TRBJ1-2	.	CASSTFSNYGYTF	TGTGCCAGTAGTACCTTTTCGAACTATGGCTACACCTTC
once	TRBV27	TRBJ1-1	TRBD1	CASSLLGTGEAFF	TGTGCCAGCAGTTTACTGGGGACAGGAGAAGCTTTCTTT
.	TRBV7-9	TRBJ1-1	.	CASSPAQPEAFF	TGTGCCAGCAGCCCAGCACAGCCTGAAGCTTTCTTT
.	TRBV5-5	TRBJ1-1	.	CASSPPAGTEAFF	TGTGCCAGCAGCCCTCCTGCGGGCACTGAAGCTTTCTTT
large	TRBV7-8	TRBJ1-5	TRBD1	CASSLLGQSSNQPQHF	TGTGCCAGCAGCTTATTGGGACAGTCTAGCAATCAGCCCCAGCATTTT
once	TRBV27	TRBJ2-7	.	CASRSYRDTYEQYF	TGTGCCAGCAGGAGCTACAGGGATACCTACGAGCAGTACTTC
.	TRBV19	TRBJ2-3	TRBD2	CASGLASGDTQYF	TGTGCCAGTGGACTAGCGTCGGGGGATACGCAGTATTTT
.	TRBV6-9	TRBJ2-1	TRBD2	CANRGGAVKNEQFF	TGTGCCAACCGGGGGGGAGCGGTTAAAAATGAGCAGTTCTTC
.	TRBV9	TRBJ1-2	.	CASSAWTDPGGYTF	TGTGCCAGCAGCGCCTGGACCGACCCGGGGGGCTACACCTTC
.	TRBV28	TRBJ1-1	.	CASSRGGTLNTEAFF	TGTGCCAGCAGTAGAGGCGGTACCCTTAACACTGAAGCTTTCTTT
.	TRBV7-9	TRBJ1-2	.	CASSSLGAYSGYTF	TGTGCCAGCAGCTCCCTTGGGGCCTACTCTGGCTACACCTTC
.	TRBV4-1	TRBJ2-7	TRBD1	CASSRILRGTASYEQYF	TGCGCCAGCAGCCGAATCCTGAGAGGGACAGCTTCCTACGAGCAGTACTTC
.	TRBV27	TRBJ2-1	.	CASSVGSSSYNEQFF	TGTGCCAGCAGTGTCGGGAGCAGCTCCTACAATGAGCAGTTCTTC
.	TRBV7-8	TRBJ2-5	TRBD1	CASSFRTGQETQYF	TGTGCCAGCAGCTTTCGGACAGGCCAAGAGACCCAGTACTTC
.	TRBV4-1	TRBJ2-1	TRBD2	CASNENGGLAGAFYNEQFF	TGCGCCAGCAACGAGAACGGGGGACTAGCGGGAGCATTCTACAATGAGCAGTTCTTC
.	TRBV5-1	TRBJ2-1	.	CASSPPGAEQFF	TGCGCCAGCAGCCCGCCCGGAGCTGAGCAGTTCTTC
few	TRBV27	TRBJ2-7	TRBD2	CASSLSYVAGRYF	TGTGCCAGCAGTTTATCTTACGTAGCGGGGAGGTACTTC
.	TRBV10-3	TRBJ2-2	.	CAIRRREVGPGELFF	TGTGCCATCAGGCGGCGTGAAGTGGGGCCCGGGGAGCTGTTTTTT
large	TRBV7-7	TRBJ2-1	.	CASSLGRGPPFGEQFF	TGTGCTAGCAGCTTAGGGCGGGGGCCCCCCTTTGGGGAGCAGTTCTTC